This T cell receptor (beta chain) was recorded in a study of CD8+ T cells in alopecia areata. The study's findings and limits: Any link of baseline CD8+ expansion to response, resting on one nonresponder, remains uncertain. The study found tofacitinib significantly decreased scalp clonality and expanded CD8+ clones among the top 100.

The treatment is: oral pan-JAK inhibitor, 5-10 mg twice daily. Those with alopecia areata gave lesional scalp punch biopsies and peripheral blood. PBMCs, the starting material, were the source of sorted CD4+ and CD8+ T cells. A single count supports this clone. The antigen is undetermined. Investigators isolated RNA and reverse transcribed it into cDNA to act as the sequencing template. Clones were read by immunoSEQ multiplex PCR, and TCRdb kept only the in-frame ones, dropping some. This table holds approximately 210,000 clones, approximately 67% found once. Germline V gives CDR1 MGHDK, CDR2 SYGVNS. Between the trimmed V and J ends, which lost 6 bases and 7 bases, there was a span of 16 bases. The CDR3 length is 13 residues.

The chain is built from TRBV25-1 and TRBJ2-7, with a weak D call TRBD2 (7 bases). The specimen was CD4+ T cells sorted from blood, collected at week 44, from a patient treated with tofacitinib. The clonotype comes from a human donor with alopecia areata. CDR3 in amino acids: CASRGRTAGEQYF. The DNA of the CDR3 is TGTGCCAGCAGGGGTAGGACAGCGGGGGAGCAGTACTTC.